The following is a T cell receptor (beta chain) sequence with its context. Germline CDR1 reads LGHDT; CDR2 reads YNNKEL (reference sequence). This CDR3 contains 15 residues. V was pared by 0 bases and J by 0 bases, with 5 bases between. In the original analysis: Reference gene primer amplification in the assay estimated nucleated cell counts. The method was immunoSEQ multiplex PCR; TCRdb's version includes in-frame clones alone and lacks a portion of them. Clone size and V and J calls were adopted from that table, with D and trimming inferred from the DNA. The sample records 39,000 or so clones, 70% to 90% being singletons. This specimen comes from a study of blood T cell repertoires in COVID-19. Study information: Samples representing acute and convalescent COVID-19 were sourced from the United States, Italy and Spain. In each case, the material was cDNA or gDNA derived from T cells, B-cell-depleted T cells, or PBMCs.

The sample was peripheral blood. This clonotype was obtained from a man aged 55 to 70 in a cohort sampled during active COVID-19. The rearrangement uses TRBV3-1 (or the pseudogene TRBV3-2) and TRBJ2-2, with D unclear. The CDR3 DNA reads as TGTGCCAGCAGCCAAGAACAAACGAACACCGGGGAGCTGTTTTTT. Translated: CASSQEQTNTGELFF.